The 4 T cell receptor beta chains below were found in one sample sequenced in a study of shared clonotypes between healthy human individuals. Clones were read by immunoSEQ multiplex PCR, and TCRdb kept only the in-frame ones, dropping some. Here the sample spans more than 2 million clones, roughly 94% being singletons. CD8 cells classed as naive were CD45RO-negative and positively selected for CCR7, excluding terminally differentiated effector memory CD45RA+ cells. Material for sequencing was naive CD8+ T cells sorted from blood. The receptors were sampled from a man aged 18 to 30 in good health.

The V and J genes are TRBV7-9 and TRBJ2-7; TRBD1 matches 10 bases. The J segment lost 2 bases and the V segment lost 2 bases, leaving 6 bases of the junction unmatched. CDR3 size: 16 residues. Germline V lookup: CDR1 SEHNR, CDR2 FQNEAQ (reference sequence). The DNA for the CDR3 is TGTGCCAGCAGCTTACCGGTAGGGACAGGGGCCTACGAGCAGTACTTC. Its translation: CASSLPVGTGAYEQYF. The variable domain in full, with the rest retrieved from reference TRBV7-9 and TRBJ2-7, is DTGVSQNPRHKITKRGQNVTFRCDPISEHNRLYWYRQTLGQGPEFLTYFQNEAQLEKSRLLSDRFSAERPKGSFSTLEIQRTEQGDSAMYLCASSLPVGTGAYEQYFGPGTRLTVT.

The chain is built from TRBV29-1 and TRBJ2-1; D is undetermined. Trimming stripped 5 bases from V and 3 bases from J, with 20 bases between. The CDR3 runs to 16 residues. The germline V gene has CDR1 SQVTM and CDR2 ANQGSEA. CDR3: CSVYGSETALYNEQFF. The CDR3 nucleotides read TGCAGCGTTTACGGGTCCGAGACTGCCCTCTACAATGAGCAGTTCTTC.

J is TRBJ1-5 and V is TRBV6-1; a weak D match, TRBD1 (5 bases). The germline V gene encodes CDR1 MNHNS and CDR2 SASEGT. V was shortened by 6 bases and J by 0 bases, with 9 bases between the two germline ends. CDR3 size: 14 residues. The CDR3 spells CASRPTDSNQPQHF. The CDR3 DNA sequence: TGTGCCAGCAGACCGACAGATAGCAATCAGCCCCAGCATTTT.

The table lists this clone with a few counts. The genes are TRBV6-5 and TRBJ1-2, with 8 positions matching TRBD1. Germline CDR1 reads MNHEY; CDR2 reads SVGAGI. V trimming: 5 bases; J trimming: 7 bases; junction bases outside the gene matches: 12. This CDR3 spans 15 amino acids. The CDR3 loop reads CASSPTLSGGIGYTF. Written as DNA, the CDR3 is TGTGCCAGCAGTCCCACGTTGTCAGGGGGCATTGGCTACACCTTC.